This T cell receptor (beta chain) originates from a study of PD-L1 blockade in urothelial cancer. Some clones are missing from TCRdb's copy, which holds only in-frame ones; the method was immunoSEQ multiplex PCR. The data contain 50,000 to 65,000 clones, about 86% of them seen just once; the ten biggest clones take up under 3.5%. The CDR3 contains 16 residues. Germline lookup yields CDR1 LNHDA and CDR2 SQIVND (reference sequence). The V and J ends lost 6 bases and 4 bases, in that order; junction bases with no gene match: 12. The source material was PBMCs, sampled around atezolizumab (anti-PD-L1) treatment. The chain has TRBV19 and TRBJ2-1; 7 bases fit TRBD1. This receptor was taken from a man aged 50 to 59 with urothelial cancer. The CDR3 loop is CASSRQGGYGYNEQFF. The CDR3, as DNA: TGTGCCAGTAGCCGACAGGGCGGTTATGGGTACAATGAGCAGTTCTTC.